This T cell receptor (beta chain) appears in the sequencing data of a study of blood T cell repertoires in COVID-19. Overall study context: The origin of the acute and convalescent COVID-19 samples was the United States, Italy and Spain. The analysed material was cDNA or gDNA that came from T cells, B-cell-depleted T cells, or PBMCs.

The V gene's germline CDR1 is SGHVS and CDR2 FNYEAQ. Unmatched junction bases numbered 10, after V lost 5 bases and J lost 3 bases. The CDR3 contains 16 residues. Per the study methods: Amplification of reference gene primers was used by the study to estimate nucleated cell counts. Using immunoSEQ multiplex PCR, the repertoire was profiled, and TCRdb retains in-frame clones only, with some absent. That table is the source of V, J and clone size, and D and trimming were worked out from the DNA. The profile shows 310,000 or so clones, around 84% of them singletons. The receptor was derived from a man between 65 and 85 years old with acute or convalescent COVID-19. Sequenced material: peripheral blood. The chain combines TRBV7-6 with TRBJ2-5, with 9 positions matching TRBD2. In DNA form, the CDR3 reads TGTGCCAGCAGCCTGCGGACTAGCGCAGAGAAAGAGACCCAGTACTTC. Its translation is CASSLRTSAEKETQYF.